The clone carrying this TCR beta chain was detected ten times or more. DNA from unsorted PBMC was sequenced on ten immunoSEQ deep assay plates. Profiled with immunoSEQ multiplex PCR; TCRdb holds only in-frame clones, not every one. The sample contains some 470,000 clones, about 82% of which appear only once. These data belong to a study of shared clonotypes between healthy human individuals. Overall study: Donor ages ranged 18 to 49 years: a couple of women, three men.

Trimming took off 5 bases at V and 0 bases at J, with 13 bases between the two ends. This CDR3 region has 15 residues. The germline CDR1 and CDR2 sequences are SGHAT and FQNNGV. Healthy and HIV-negative, the adult donors had no recent acute infections or vaccinations. The clonotype comes from a woman between 40 and 50 years old in good health. Some clones in this sample may be carry-over from other donors' samples. Specimen: PBMCs. The V gene is TRBV11-2, the J gene TRBJ1-2, with D possibly TRBD1 on 6 matching bases. The CDR3: CASSPVRGPNYGYTF. In DNA form, the CDR3 reads TGTGCCAGCAGCCCCGTCAGGGGTCCTAACTATGGCTACACCTTC.